This is a list of T cell receptor beta chains from one sample in a study of lymphopenia after photon versus proton radiotherapy. Some clones are missing from TCRdb's copy, which holds only in-frame ones; the method was immunoSEQ multiplex PCR. This sample has approximately 170,000 clones; less than 90% occur once, and the top ten carry about 4.3%. The sequencing used peripheral blood, collected from a patient treated with photon-based radiotherapy. Receptors originate from a man over 45 with gastric cancer. Both conserved end residues are part of each CDR3. The D gene is left open where the match is weak. Not all rows give a size; the values are once, few, many and, for expanded clones, a class.

>.|TRBJ2-3|.|TRBV5-5
CASSLGQVSTDTQYF
TGTGCCAGCAGCTTGGGACAGGTTTCCACAGATACGCAGTATTTT
>.|TRBJ2-2|.|TRBV9
CASNAGVDRRTAGELFF
TGTGCCAGCAACGCAGGGGTAGATCGAAGGACCGCTGGGGAGCTGTTTTTT
>.|TRBJ1-5|.|TRBV28
CASSRTASNQPQHF
TGTGCCAGCAGTAGGACAGCTAGCAATCAGCCCCAGCATTTT
>.|TRBJ2-7|TRBD2|TRBV7-9
CASSLWGLANEQYF
TGTGCCAGCAGCTTATGGGGACTAGCGAACGAGCAGTACTTC
>.|TRBJ2-1|.|TRBV11-2
CASTTGVNEQFF
TGTGCCAGCACCACGGGGGTCAATGAGCAGTTCTTC
>.|TRBJ1-5|.|TRBV5-1
CASSLGGSGQPQHF
TGCGCCAGCAGCTTGGGAGGTTCTGGTCAGCCCCAGCATTTT
>.|TRBJ1-5|.|TRBV30
CAWNSGRAGSNQPQHF
TGTGCCTGGAACTCGGGCCGTGCCGGGAGCAATCAGCCCCAGCATTTT
>.|TRBJ1-5|TRBD1|TRBV7-2
CASRKDRSSNQPQHF
TGTGCCAGCAGGAAGGACAGGTCGAGCAATCAGCCCCAGCATTTT
>.|TRBJ1-5|TRBD1|TRBV11-2
CASSWDSSNQPQHF
TGTGCCAGCAGCTGGGACAGTAGCAATCAGCCCCAGCATTTT
>.|TRBJ2-7|.|TRBV6-5
CASSSGTVSSYEQYF
TGTGCCAGCAGTTCCGGGACGGTTAGCTCCTACGAGCAGTACTTC
>.|TRBJ2-7|TRBD1|TRBV9
CASSRGQGSSYEQYF
TGTGCCAGCAGCCGCGGACAGGGATCTTCCTACGAGCAGTACTTC
>.|TRBJ2-2|.|TRBV5-1
CASSLAGRPMNTGELFF
TGCGCCAGCAGCTTGGCGGGGCGGCCTATGAACACCGGGGAGCTGTTTTTT
>.|TRBJ2-7|.|TRBV9
CASSVAVGGYEQYF
TGTGCCAGCAGCGTAGCGGTGGGGGGCTACGAGCAGTACTTC
>.|TRBJ2-7|.|TRBV5-1
CASSLDRAYEQYF
TGCGCCAGCAGCTTGGACAGAGCCTACGAGCAGTACTTC
>.|TRBJ1-4|TRBD1|TRBV28
CASSLLGQGREKLFF
TGTGCCAGCAGTTTATTGGGACAGGGGCGAGAAAAACTGTTTTTT
>.|TRBJ1-1|TRBD1|TRBV18
CASSPPARGHPEAFF
TGTGCCAGCTCACCACCGGCCAGGGGGCATCCTGAAGCTTTCTTT
>.|TRBJ1-5|TRBD1|TRBV28
CASRPGQVWSNQPQHF
TGTGCCAGCAGGCCTGGACAGGTCTGGAGCAATCAGCCCCAGCATTTT
>.|TRBJ1-4|.|TRBV30
CAWSGEAGEKLFF
TGTGCCTGGAGTGGAGAGGCGGGTGAAAAACTGTTTTTT
>.|TRBJ2-7|TRBD2|TRBV30
CAWSLQRIAGGAYEQYF
TGTGCCTGGAGTCTCCAAAGAATAGCGGGAGGTGCCTACGAGCAGTACTTC
>few|TRBJ2-2|.|TRBV27
CASSLTVSNTGELFF
TGTGCCAGCAGTTTAACAGTCTCGAACACCGGGGAGCTGTTTTTT
>few|TRBJ1-2|.|TRBV9
CASSVGGLPNYGYTF
TGTGCCAGCAGCGTAGGTGGGTTGCCTAACTATGGCTACACCTTC
>.|TRBJ1-3|TRBD1|TRBV5-1
CASSFGTVGNTIYF
TGCGCCAGCAGCTTCGGGACAGTTGGAAACACCATATATTTT
>.|TRBJ1-3|.|TRBV7-6
CASSLEMAANSGNTIYF
TGTGCCAGCAGCTTAGAGATGGCAGCCAACTCTGGAAACACCATATATTTT
>once|TRBJ2-7|.|TRBV6-5
CASSYSHLYEQYF
TGTGCCAGCAGTTACTCTCACCTATACGAGCAGTACTTC